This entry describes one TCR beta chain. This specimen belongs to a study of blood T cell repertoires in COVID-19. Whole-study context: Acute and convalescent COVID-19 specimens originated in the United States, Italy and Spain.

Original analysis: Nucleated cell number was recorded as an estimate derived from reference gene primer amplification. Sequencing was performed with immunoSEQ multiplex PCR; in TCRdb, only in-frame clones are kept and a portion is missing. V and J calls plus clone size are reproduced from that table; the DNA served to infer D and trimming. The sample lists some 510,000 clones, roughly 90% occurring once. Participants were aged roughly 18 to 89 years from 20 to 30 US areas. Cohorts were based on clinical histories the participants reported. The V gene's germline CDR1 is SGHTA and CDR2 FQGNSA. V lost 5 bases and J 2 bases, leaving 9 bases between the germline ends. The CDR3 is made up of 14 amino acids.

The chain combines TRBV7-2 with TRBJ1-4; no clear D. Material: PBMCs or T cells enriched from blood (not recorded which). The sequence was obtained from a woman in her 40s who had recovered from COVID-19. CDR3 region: CASSPSVTNEKLFF. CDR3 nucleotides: TGTGCCAGCAGCCCTTCGGTCACTAATGAAAAACTGTTTTTT.